The entry below describes one T cell receptor (beta chain). What it binds is not known. The data originate from a study of a mutant IDH1 vaccine in newly diagnosed glioma. CDR3 length: 13 residues. V dropped 3 bases and J dropped 10; count of bases not matched to a gene: 8. Germline V gene sequence: CDR1 SGHRS, CDR2 YFSETQ. TCRdb keeps only in-frame clones here, not all; method: immunoSEQ multiplex PCR. The table lists about 56,000 clones, approximately 87% of them singletons. Indicated time point: week 23, last vaccination. Topical imiquimod accompanied each vaccine dose, which consisted of 300 ug of mutant IDH1 20-mer peptide.

This TCR was sampled from a man in his forties with glioma. The sequencing used PBMCs, collected from a glioma patient whose treatment included an IDH1 peptide vaccine. The V gene is TRBV5-1, the J gene TRBJ1-1; 8 bases line up with TRBD1. CDR3 region: CASSSRQGARAFF. The CDR3, as DNA: TGCGCCAGCAGCTCTCGGCAGGGGGCGCGAGCTTTCTTT.